This T cell receptor beta chain was identified in a study of blood T cell repertoires in COVID-19. At the level of the study: Researchers got acute and convalescent COVID-19 samples from the United States, Italy and Spain. The analysed material was cDNA or gDNA that came from T cells, B-cell-depleted T cells, or PBMCs.

Authors' processing steps: Nucleated cell number was recorded as an estimate derived from reference gene primer amplification. Data came from immunoSEQ multiplex PCR; TCRdb stores just in-frame clones and leaves some out. V and J calls and clone size are as listed in that table; D and trimming were resolved from the DNA. Of roughly 200,000 clones in the sample, roughly 80% were seen once. This CDR3 has 20 amino acids. CDR1 is MNHNS and CDR2 is SASEGT in the germline V gene. Trimming at V came to 4 bases and at J to 0 bases, leaving 16 bases not matched to a gene. The TCR originated in a man aged 55 to 70 with acute or convalescent COVID-19. Sequenced sample: peripheral blood. The rearrangement uses TRBV6-1 and TRBJ1-3; TRBD1 agrees at 9 bases. The CDR3: CASSVSPGQGSRTSGNTIYF. The CDR3 DNA follows: TGTGCCAGCAGTGTTAGTCCGGGACAGGGAAGTAGAACCTCTGGAAACACCATATATTTT.